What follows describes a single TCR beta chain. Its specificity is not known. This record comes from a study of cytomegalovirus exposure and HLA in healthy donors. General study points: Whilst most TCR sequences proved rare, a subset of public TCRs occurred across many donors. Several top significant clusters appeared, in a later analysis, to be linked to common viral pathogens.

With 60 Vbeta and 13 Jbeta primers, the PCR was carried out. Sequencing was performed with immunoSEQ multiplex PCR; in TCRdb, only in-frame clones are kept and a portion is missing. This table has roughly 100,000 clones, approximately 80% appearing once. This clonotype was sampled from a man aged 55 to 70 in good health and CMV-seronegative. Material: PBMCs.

The CDR3, as DNA: TGTGCCAGCAGGCGGGGCGGCGGGGAGCTGTTTTTT. It encodes CASRRGGGELFF. This sequence joins TRBV6-1 and TRBJ2-2; D is perhaps TRBD2 (6 bases). The CDR3 has 12 residues. With 6 bases removed from V and 7 bases from J, the gap between germline ends came to 9 bases. Germline CDR1 reads MNHNS; CDR2 reads SASEGT.